This T cell receptor beta chain was recovered during a study of T cell responses to AZD1222 COVID-19 vaccine. Overall study results and limits: Spike-specific TCR breadth and depth rose after two AZD1222 doses. Spike as a whole was targeted by vaccine-associated CD4 TCRs, dominant at 160-218 and 743-854. Just a handful of people given AZD1222 tested seropositive at baseline.

The data were produced by immunoSEQ multiplex PCR, yet TCRdb's version contains in-frame clones alone and is incomplete. This sample carries 130,000 or so clones, roughly 94% of them seen once, and the ten largest clones take under 2%. The ends lost 5 bases at V and 1 base at J; junction bases unmatched: 11. The CDR3 extends over 16 amino acids. Germline V gene data show CDR1 as SGHVS and CDR2 as FNYEAQ. Concerning this clone itself: Its antigen is not known.

V usage is TRBV7-6 and J usage is TRBJ2-7, with 7 bases aligning to TRBD2. Source: peripheral blood, taken on day 0 of AZD1222 vaccination. The TCR was taken from an adult in good health. CDR3 in amino acids: CASSPLGGSRSYEQYF. The CDR3 DNA reads as TGTGCCAGCAGCCCGTTGGGGGGGAGCCGGTCCTACGAGCAGTACTTC. Together with reference TRBV7-6 and TRBJ2-7, the CDR3 gives the full variable domain: GAGVSQSPRYKVTKRGQDVALRCDPISGHVSLYWYRQALGQGPEFLTYFNYEAQQDKSGLPNDRFSAERPEGSISTLTIQRTEQRDSAMYRCASSPLGGSRSYEQYFGPGTRLTVT.